The following is a T cell receptor (beta chain) sequence with its context. The data stem from a study of control samples from healthy donors and cancer patients. The method was immunoSEQ multiplex PCR; TCRdb's version includes in-frame clones alone and lacks a portion of them. Of 120,000 or so clones in the sample, approximately 89% are singletons; the top ten hold roughly 2.8%. The V gene end was trimmed by 2 bases and the J gene end by 6 bases; junction bases not matched to a gene: 11. From germline, CDR1 is MNHEY and CDR2 SVGAGI. The CDR3 consists of 16 residues. Material for sequencing was blood. The sequence came from a man in his 60s in good health. The chain couples TRBV6-5 to TRBJ2-7, with 9 bases identical to TRBD1. CDR3 coding DNA: TGTGCCAGCAGTTACACCTCCGGGACAGGGAAGTCCGAGCAGTACTTC. It yields the protein CASSYTSGTGKSEQYF.